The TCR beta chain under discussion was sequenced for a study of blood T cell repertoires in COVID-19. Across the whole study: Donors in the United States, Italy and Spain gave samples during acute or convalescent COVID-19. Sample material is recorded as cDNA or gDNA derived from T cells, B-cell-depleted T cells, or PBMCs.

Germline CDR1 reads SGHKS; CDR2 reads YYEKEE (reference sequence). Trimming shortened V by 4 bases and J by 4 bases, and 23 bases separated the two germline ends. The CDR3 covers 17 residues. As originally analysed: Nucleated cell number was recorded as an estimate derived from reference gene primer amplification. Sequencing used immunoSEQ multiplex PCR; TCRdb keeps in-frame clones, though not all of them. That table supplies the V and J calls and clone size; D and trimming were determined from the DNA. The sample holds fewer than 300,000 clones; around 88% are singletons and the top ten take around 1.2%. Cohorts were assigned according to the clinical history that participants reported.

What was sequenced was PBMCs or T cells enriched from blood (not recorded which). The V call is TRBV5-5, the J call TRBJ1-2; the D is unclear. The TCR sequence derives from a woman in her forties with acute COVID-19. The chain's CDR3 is CASSSGGRAGSTYGYTF. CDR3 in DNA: TGTGCCAGCAGCAGTGGAGGTAGGGCAGGCAGCACCTATGGCTACACCTTC.